The 22 T cell receptor beta chains listed next were all sequenced from one sample in a study of T cell repertoires in cytomegalovirus infection. TCRdb re-called the reads through MiXCR, storing one row per CDR3 protein. The repertoire holds some 680,000 distinct CDR3 sequences, with 35% as singletons. Sequencing was carried out using PBMCs. The receptors here all came from a human donor in good health (CMV status not recorded). Some clones in this sample may be carry-over from other donors' samples.

V is TRBV7-4 and J is TRBJ2-1; TRBD1 matches 7 bases. The V gene's germline CDR1 is SGHVT and CDR2 SQSDAQ. This CDR3 comprises 16 residues. Germline trimming cut 1 base from V and 5 bases from J; bases unmatched to any gene: 8. DNA for the CDR3: TGTGCCAGCAGCTTAGTTGGCAGGGGGAACGACAATGAGCAGTTCTTC. Translating gives CASSLVGRGNDNEQFF.

This chain connects TRBV4-1 to TRBJ2-7, with 7 bases that match TRBD1. Per the germline V gene, CDR1 is MGHRA and CDR2 is YSYEKL. V dropped 0 bases and J dropped 1; count of bases not matched to a gene: 3. CDR3 length equals 15 residues. CDR3 coding DNA: TGCGCCAGCAGCCAAGAGGCGACAGGGTCCTACGAGCAGTACTTC. This sequence encodes CASSQEATGSYEQYF.

This rearrangement joins TRBV6-5 to TRBJ2-5; TRBD2 is a possible D gene (5 bases). V was cut by 4 bases and J by 5 bases, with 17 bases left in between. This CDR3 is built from 15 residues. The V gene's germline CDR1 is MNHEY and CDR2 SVGAGI. In DNA, the CDR3 is TGTGCCAGCAGTTCCCTTGGGGAGAGCGGCGAGACCCAGTACTTC. As protein: CASSSLGESGETQYF.

In its sample, this clonotype was seen a few times. This chain connects TRBV7-6 to TRBJ2-1; 8 bases map to TRBD1. Germline trimming cut 5 bases from V and 4 bases from J; bases unmatched to any gene: 4. Germline assignment: CDR1 SGHVS and CDR2 FNYEAQ. The CDR3 has 14 amino acids. CDR3 amino acids: CASSLGQEYNEQFF. The DNA of the CDR3 is TGTGCCAGCAGCCTGGGACAGGAATACAATGAGCAGTTCTTC.

The chain carries TRBV7-9 and TRBJ1-1, with D maybe TRBD1 (6 bases). This CDR3 is built from 13 residues. The V gene lost 4 bases and the J gene lost 7 bases, with 13 bases spanning the gap. The germline CDR1 and CDR2 sequences are SEHNR and FQNEAQ (reference sequence). CDR3 sequence: CASSWQGFVEAFF. CDR3 in DNA: TGTGCCAGCAGCTGGCAGGGGTTTGTTGAAGCTTTCTTT.

At least ten counts were recorded for this clonotype. The V and J genes are TRBV7-8 and TRBJ2-7; 13 bases fit TRBD2. CDR1 and CDR2 from the germline V gene are SGHVS and FQNEAQ. CDR3 length: 16 residues. Trimming at V came to 4 bases and at J to 6 bases, leaving 9 bases not matched to a gene. The CDR3 spells CASSSGLAGLGGEQYF. Here the CDR3 DNA reads TGTGCCAGCAGCTCGGGACTAGCGGGGCTGGGGGGCGAGCAGTACTTC. The full variable domain, rest sourced from reference TRBV7-8 and TRBJ2-7, is GAGVSQSPRYKVAKRGQDVALRCDPISGHVSLFWYQQALGQGPEFLTYFQNEAQLDKSGLPSDRFFAERPEGSVSTLKIQRTQQEDSAVYLCASSSGLAGLGGEQYFGPGTRLTVT.

This clonotype appeared a few times. This chain links TRBV28 with TRBJ2-3; D gene ambiguous. CDR3 length: 13 amino acids. V was pared by 3 bases and J by 6 bases, with 10 bases between. The germline gives CDR1 MDHEN, CDR2 SYDVKM. The CDR3 bases are TGTGCCAGCAGTTTCTTATCCGGGGATACGCAGTATTTT. Translated: CASSFLSGDTQYF.

As to this clonotype: Sequence at one end of the junction differs from germline and may be a read error. The genes are TRBV27 and TRBJ1-5, with D perhaps TRBD1 (6 bases). Germline values: CDR1 MNHEY, CDR2 SMNVEV (reference sequence). This CDR3 has 19 amino acids. The CDR3 nucleotides read TGTACCAGCAGTTTAGTTGCCCCAGACAGGAGGGTTGGCAATCAGCCCCAGCATTTT. Its translation is CTSSLVAPDRRVGNQPQHF.

This chain uses TRBV7-9 with TRBJ2-7; unclear D gene. Germline-derived CDR1 and CDR2 are SEHNR and FQNEAQ (reference sequence). The CDR3 has 14 residues. V lost 5 bases, J lost 0 bases, and 11 bases lay in between. The DNA for the CDR3 is TGTGCCAGCAGCACGGACGGCTACTCCTACGAGCAGTACTTC. Amino acid sequence: CASSTDGYSYEQYF.

This clonotype was seen ten or more times. This chain links TRBV28 with TRBJ2-7; weak D call: TRBD1 (5 bases). From germline, CDR1 is MDHEN and CDR2 SYDVKM. Trimming pared 6 bases from V and 2 bases from J, leaving 5 bases between. This CDR3 is built from 11 residues. As DNA, the CDR3 is TGTGCCAGCAGCAGGGCCTACGAGCAGTACTTC. Translating gives CASSRAYEQYF.

The rearrangement joins TRBV11-1 to TRBJ1-1; TRBD1 matches 10 bases. V lost 3 bases to trimming and J lost 5 bases; unmatched junction nucleotides: 6. The CDR3 runs to 15 residues. Per germline, CDR1 SGHAT and CDR2 FQDESV (reference sequence). The CDR3 here is CASSLGQGRSTEAFF. The CDR3 nucleotides read TGTGCCAGCAGCTTGGGACAGGGGCGAAGTACTGAAGCTTTCTTT.

Comment on this clonotype: The CDR3 does not close with the conserved phenylalanine or tryptophan, likely indicating a read error. V gene TRBV12-3 or TRBV12-4 combines with J gene TRBJ2-7; TRBD2 matches 9 bases. J lost 0 bases, V lost 7 bases, and 13 bases had no gene match. The CDR3 is 17 residues long. CDR3: CASKERGASRTSYEQYL. In nucleotides, the CDR3 is TGTGCCAGCAAGGAGCGGGGGGCCTCACGGACCTCCTACGAGCAGTACTTA.

The genes are TRBV27 and TRBJ2-3, with 7 bases aligning to TRBD1. The CDR3 covers 14 residues. Germline V lookup: CDR1 MNHEY, CDR2 SMNVEV (reference sequence). J lost 6 bases, V lost 5 bases, and 8 bases had no gene match. The CDR3 is CASSQAGGLDTQYF. The CDR3 region has the DNA TGTGCCAGCAGTCAGGCAGGGGGATTGGATACGCAGTATTTT.

In its sample, this clonotype was seen a few times. The CDR3 end shows no conserved phenylalanine or tryptophan, and so a read error is likely. The chain uses TRBV7-2 and TRBJ2-5; TRBD2 might be the D (5 bases). Trimming removed 1 base at V and 6 bases at J, with 12 bases between. The CDR3 consists of 14 residues. The germline gives CDR1 SGHTA, CDR2 FQGNSA. Here the CDR3 reads CASSLETGRKTQYL. In DNA, the CDR3 is TGTGCCAGCAGCTTAGAAACGGGAAGGAAGACCCAGTACTTA.

The chain uses TRBV7-9 and TRBJ1-5, with D maybe TRBD1 (5 bases). Germline assignment: CDR1 SEHNR and CDR2 FQNEAQ (reference sequence). The V end was cut by 5 bases, the J end by 6 bases, with 14 bases between. The CDR3 is made up of 14 amino acids. In DNA form, the CDR3 reads TGTGCCAGCAGCCGGGACCAGTGGAGTCAGCCCCAGCATTTT. Translation: CASSRDQWSQPQHF.

The J gene is TRBJ1-4, the V gene TRBV2; 7 bases line up with TRBD1. V trimming: 7 bases; J trimming: 8 bases; junction bases outside the gene matches: 10. This CDR3 contains 14 residues. Germline assignment: CDR1 SNHLY and CDR2 FYNNEI. This CDR3 is CASIARDRAEKLFF. The CDR3 DNA sequence: TGTGCCAGCATTGCCCGGGACAGAGCCGAAAAACTGTTTTTT.

This chain uses TRBV20-1 with TRBJ2-1; 14 bases are shared with TRBD2. Germline loops: CDR1 DFQATT, CDR2 SNEGSKA (reference sequence). The CDR3 contains 16 residues. J was trimmed by 9 bases and V by 5 bases; bases with no gene match: 12. The DNA of the CDR3 is TGCAGTGCTCCAAGACTAGCGGGAGGGCCAGAGGTTGAGCAGTTCTTC. Its protein is CSAPRLAGGPEVEQFF.

The rearrangement joins TRBV29-1 to TRBJ1-2; D uncertain. Per the germline V gene, CDR1 is SQVTM and CDR2 is ANQGSEA. Deletions cut 4 bases from V and 1 base from J, with 7 bases between. CDR3 length: 12 residues. CDR3 region: CSVAGINYGYTF. In DNA form, the CDR3 reads TGCAGCGTTGCCGGGATTAACTATGGCTACACCTTC.

The chain recombines TRBV29-1 with TRBJ2-1; D gene uncertain. Germline lookup yields CDR1 SQVTM and CDR2 ANQGSEA. Trimming took off 2 bases at V and 5 bases at J, with 16 bases between the two ends. This CDR3 has 15 amino acids. CDR3 loop: CSVEWTLSGNNEQFF. In DNA form, the CDR3 reads TGCAGCGTTGAATGGACCTTGTCAGGAAACAATGAGCAGTTCTTC.

This clonotype has more than one count but fewer than ten. This chain links TRBV4-2 with TRBJ1-2; D is undetermined. The V end was cut by 2 bases, the J end by 8 bases, with 24 bases between. The length of the CDR3 is 17 residues. In germline, CDR1 is LGHNA, CDR2 YNFKEQ. This CDR3 reads CASSQSVREANFDGYTF. In nucleotides, the CDR3 is TGTGCCAGCAGCCAATCCGTTCGGGAGGCAAATTTTGACGGCTACACCTTC.

This clonotype was seen a handful of times. This chain uses TRBV7-6 with TRBJ2-6, with 7 bases fitting TRBD1. Germline V CDR1 and CDR2: SGHVS, FNYEAQ. This CDR3 contains 19 residues. V shed 5 bases, J shed 0 bases, and the junction held 13 bases outside the gene matches. The CDR3 region has the DNA TGTGCCAGCAGCCCCCCTGAGGGACAGAAAACCTCTGGGGCCAACGTCCTGACTTTC. This sequence encodes CASSPPEGQKTSGANVLTF.

J is TRBJ2-7 and V is TRBV12-3 or TRBV12-4; D gene ambiguous. V gave up 3 bases and J gave up 12 bases, with 15 bases separating them. This CDR3 is built from 12 residues. The CDR3 loop is CASSFKLEPAYF. In DNA, the CDR3 is TGTGCCAGCAGTTTTAAGCTAGAGCCTGCGTACTTC.